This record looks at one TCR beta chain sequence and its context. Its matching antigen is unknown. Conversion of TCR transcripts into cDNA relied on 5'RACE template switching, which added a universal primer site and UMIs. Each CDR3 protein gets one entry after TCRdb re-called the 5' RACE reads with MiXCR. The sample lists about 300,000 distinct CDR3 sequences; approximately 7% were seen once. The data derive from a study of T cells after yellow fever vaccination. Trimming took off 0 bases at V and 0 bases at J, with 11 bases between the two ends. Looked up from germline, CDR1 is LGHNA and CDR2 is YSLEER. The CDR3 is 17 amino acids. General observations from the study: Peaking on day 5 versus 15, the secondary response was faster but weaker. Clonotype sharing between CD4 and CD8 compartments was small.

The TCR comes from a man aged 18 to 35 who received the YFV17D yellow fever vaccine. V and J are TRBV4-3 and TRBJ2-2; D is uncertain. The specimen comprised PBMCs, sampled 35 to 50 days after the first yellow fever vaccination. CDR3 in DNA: TGCGCCAGCAGCCAAGATCCCGGGCTGGCGAACACCGGGGAGCTGTTTTTT. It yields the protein CASSQDPGLANTGELFF.